These T cell receptor beta chains were read from a single sample in a study of STAT3 mutations in large granular lymphocyte leukemia. Profiled with immunoSEQ multiplex PCR; TCRdb holds only in-frame clones, not every one. In the table there are 37,000 or so clones, 70% to 90% of which are singletons. Sequenced material: PBMCs. Every receptor here comes from a human donor with T large granular lymphocyte leukemia. Some clones in this sample may be carry-over from other donors' samples. CDR3s include the opening cysteine and the closing phenylalanine or tryptophan. A D gene is named only where the DNA matches it firmly. Size is omitted from some rows. Given values are once, few, many or a class for expanded clones.

.,TRBJ2-6,.,TRBV11-2,TGTGCCAGCAGACCCATCCCAGGGGGGGCCAACGTCCTGACTTTC,CASRPIPGGANVLTF
.,TRBJ2-4,.,TRBV4-2,TGTGCCAGCAGCCGCGACCGATTGGGGGGAAACATTCAGTACTTC,CASSRDRLGGNIQYF
.,TRBJ2-7,TRBD1,TRBV2,TGTGCCAGCAACGACAGGGGGTACGAGCAGTACTTC,CASNDRGYEQYF
few,TRBJ1-5,.,TRBV7-9,TGTGCCAGCAGCTTAGGGGTAGGGAGGAATCAGCCCCAGCATTTT,CASSLGVGRNQPQHF
.,TRBJ2-1,TRBD2,TRBV29-1,TGCAGCGCCGAGGGGGCAACTAGCGGGGGCCTATCCTACAATGAGCAGTTCTTC,CSAEGATSGGLSYNEQFF
.,TRBJ2-3,TRBD2,TRBV7-2,TGTGCCAGCACCTCCGGACTAGCGGGCGGTGCAGATACGCAGTATTTT,CASTSGLAGGADTQYF
.,TRBJ2-5,TRBD2,TRBV5-4,TGTGCCAGCAGCTTAGGCGGGGGGAGCGAGACCCAGTACTTC,CASSLGGGSETQYF
.,TRBJ1-5,.,TRBV7-9,TGTGCCAGCAGCCCAGGGATAGACAATCAGCCCCAGCATTTT,CASSPGIDNQPQHF
.,TRBJ1-6,TRBD1,TRBV18,TGTGCCAGCTCACCCCGGGACAGGGATTCACCCCTCCACTTT,CASSPRDRDSPLHF
once,TRBJ2-2,TRBD2,TRBV5-1,TGCGCCAGCAGCGTTGGGACTATCTCGAACACCGGGGAGCTGTTTTTT,CASSVGTISNTGELFF
medium-sized,TRBJ1-2,.,TRBV6-1,TGTGCCAGCAGTGAAGGAGAGGCCGCGCGAGGCTACACCTTC,CASSEGEAARGYTF
.,TRBJ1-1,.,TRBV2,TGTGCCACTCTCATAAGGCCGGGGGCAAGCACTGAAGCTTTCTTT,CATLIRPGASTEAFF
.,TRBJ1-3,.,TRBV4-3,TGCGCCAGCAGCCCCTCGGGGAGAAACACCATATATTTT,CASSPSGRNTIYF
.,TRBJ2-1,.,TRBV5-1,TGCGCCAGCAGCTTGGTAGGGGGTTTCCCCTACAATGAGCAGTTCTTC,CASSLVGGFPYNEQFF
.,TRBJ1-1,.,TRBV18,TGTGCCAGCTCACTAGATTTTAGGGGGAACACTGAAGCTTTCTTT,CASSLDFRGNTEAFF
.,TRBJ1-5,.,TRBV6-5,TGTGCCAGCAGTCGCGCGGCGGGGAACAATCAGCCCCAGCATTTT,CASSRAAGNNQPQHF
.,TRBJ1-1,.,TRBV13,TGTGCCAGCAGCCGAACAGACAGGAACACTGAAGCTTTCTTT,CASSRTDRNTEAFF
.,TRBJ1-5,.,TRBV29-1,TGCAGCGCTTTTGGGGTTCAGCCCCAGCATTTT,CSAFGVQPQHF
.,TRBJ1-4,.,TRBV29-1,TGCAGCGTTGAGAGACAGGCAGGAGAAAAACTGTTTTTT,CSVERQAGEKLFF
once,TRBJ2-2,.,TRBV6-5,TGTGCCACCCGGGGGTCCAACACCGGGGAGCTGTTTTTT,CATRGSNTGELFF
.,TRBJ1-6,.,TRBV10-3,TGTGCCATCAGTGAGAGGGAAATCAGGGATTCACCCCTCCACTTT,CAISEREIRDSPLHF
.,TRBJ2-7,.,TRBV4-3,TGCGCCAGCAGCGCTCATCCGGTGGCGGGGTGGCCCCCCTACGAGCAGTACTTC,CASSAHPVAGWPPYEQYF
.,TRBJ2-1,TRBD1,TRBV5-1,TGCGCCAGCAGCTCCGGGACAGGGGACTACAATGAGCAGTTCTTC,CASSSGTGDYNEQFF
.,TRBJ2-5,TRBD1,TRBV6-5,TGTGCCAGCAGGCGCCAGGGGGCTGGGGAGACCCAGTACTTC,CASRRQGAGETQYF
.,TRBJ2-5,TRBD1,TRBV5-8,TGTGCCAGCAGCTCCCTGGGACAGGGGAGGGAGACCCAGTACTTC,CASSSLGQGRETQYF
.,TRBJ2-2,.,TRBV18,TGTGCCAGCTCACTAACGACCGGGGAGCTGTTTTTT,CASSLTTGELFF
.,TRBJ1-1,.,TRBV30,TGTGCCTGGAGTGCGGGTTGGGGGGCTGACACTGAAGCTTTCTTT,CAWSAGWGADTEAFF
.,TRBJ1-1,TRBD1,TRBV5-4,TGTGCCAGCAGCTATCGGGACAGGGAGTGGGAAGCTTTCTTT,CASSYRDREWEAFF
few,TRBJ1-1,TRBD1,TRBV6-4,TGTGCCAGCAGCCGAGGGGGCTCGAACACTGAAGCTTTCTTT,CASSRGGSNTEAFF
once,TRBJ1-2,.,TRBV28,TGTGCCAGCAGTTTTTCCGGGACATACTATGGCTACACCTTC,CASSFSGTYYGYTF
few,TRBJ1-2,.,TRBV4-3,TGCGCCAGCAGCAAAACCGCCCTGGGCTATGGCTACACCTTC,CASSKTALGYGYTF
.,TRBJ2-3,.,TRBV6-5,TGTGCCAGCAGTTACTCGGTCCAGGTCACAGATACGCAGTATTTT,CASSYSVQVTDTQYF
.,TRBJ1-6,.,TRBV27,TGTGCCAGCAGCCTTGACAGGTTGACCTATAATTCACCCCTCCACTTT,CASSLDRLTYNSPLHF
.,TRBJ2-7,.,TRBV11-3,TGTGCCAGCAGCTTAGTCAGGGGCGAGCAGTACTTC,CASSLVRGEQYF
.,TRBJ2-3,TRBD2,TRBV5-4,TGTGCCAGCAGCAGCGGGACTAGCGGGGCCACAGATACGCAGTATTTT,CASSSGTSGATDTQYF
.,TRBJ2-1,.,TRBV7-9,TGTGCCAGCAGCTCACCGACTCAATGGGATGAGCAGTTCTTC,CASSSPTQWDEQFF
.,TRBJ1-1,.,TRBV5-6,TGTGCCAGCAGCTTTGGCGTTGAAGCTTTCTTT,CASSFGVEAFF
.,TRBJ2-1,TRBD2,TRBV30,TGTGCCTGGAGTAGGGCGGGGGACTACTCGTTCTTC,CAWSRAGDYSFF
.,TRBJ2-1,TRBD1,TRBV29-1,TGCAGCGCCGTGGGACAGGGGGGCCTAGGTGAGCAGTTCTTC,CSAVGQGGLGEQFF
.,TRBJ1-1,.,TRBV19,TGTGCCAGTTCTTGGTACACTGAAGCTTTCTTT,CASSWYTEAFF
.,TRBJ2-7,TRBD1,TRBV29-1,TGCAGCGCCGAGGGGACAGGGGGCGCGTACGAGCAGTACTTC,CSAEGTGGAYEQYF
.,TRBJ2-4,.,TRBV5-4,TGTGCCAGCAGCGCCTTCCTAGCCAAAAACATTCAGTACTTC,CASSAFLAKNIQYF
.,TRBJ1-1,TRBD1,TRBV6-6,TGTGCCAGCAGCATGGACAGGGAGAACACTGAAGCTTTCTTT,CASSMDRENTEAFF
.,TRBJ1-6,.,TRBV5-6,TGTGCCAGCAGCTTGGGTAGGGACCTAAGGGACCGGGGTTCACCCCTCCACTTT,CASSLGRDLRDRGSPLHF
.,TRBJ2-1,.,TRBV5-4,TGTGCCAGCAGCTTGGGGGGACATTACTACAATGAGCAGTTCTTC,CASSLGGHYYNEQFF
.,TRBJ1-1,.,TRBV7-9,TGTGCCAGCAGCTTAACTCGGACTGAAGCTTTCTTT,CASSLTRTEAFF
.,TRBJ2-3,.,TRBV4-2,TGTGCCAGCAGCCAAGATATCGACACAGATACGCAGTATTTT,CASSQDIDTDTQYF
.,TRBJ2-2,TRBD1,TRBV2,TGTGCCAGCAGACCGGGACAGGCAAACACCGGGGAGCTGTTTTTT,CASRPGQANTGELFF
.,TRBJ1-3,.,TRBV18,TGTGCCAGCTCGTCAAACAAAAAGGGCCGAAACACCATATATTTT,CASSSNKKGRNTIYF
.,TRBJ1-1,.,TRBV7-9,TGTGCCAGCAGCTTAGCGCGGGGGTTTCCTGAAGCTTTCTTT,CASSLARGFPEAFF
.,TRBJ2-4,.,TRBV5-1,TGCGCCAGCAGCTTCTCTCTAATCGGGATATCGGAAAACATTCAGTACTTC,CASSFSLIGISENIQYF